This entry lists 14 T cell receptor beta chains sequenced from one sample in a study of tumor and adjacent non-tumor tissue in lung cancer. This sample's RNA came from whole unsorted tissue. Three rounds of nested PCR, following a modified ARM-PCR protocol, produced the TCRbeta library. A single record per CDR3 protein comes from TCRdb applying MiXCR to the multiplex PCR reads. The repertoire has 75,000 to 95,000 distinct CDR3 sequences, 67% of them found once; the top ten carry 18%. The sample was lung tumor tissue. The receptors stem from a man in his fifties or sixties with non-small cell lung cancer.

Turning to this clonotype: Sequence at one end of the junction differs from germline and may be a read error. V and J are TRBV6-5 and TRBJ2-7; a weak D match, TRBD1 (7 bases). The CDR3 extends over 15 amino acids. Germline-derived CDR1 and CDR2 are MNHEY and SVGAGI. The CDR3 DNA sequence: TGTGCCAGTAGTGTGACAGGGAGGTTTTCCTACGAGCAGTATTTC. This gives the protein CASSVTGRFSYEQYF.

This chain connects TRBV11-3 to TRBJ2-1; TRBD2 might be the D (5 bases). The germline V gene encodes CDR1 SGHNT and CDR2 YENEEA. The CDR3 consists of 14 residues. Trimming stripped 6 bases from V and 7 bases from J, with 16 bases between. CDR3 residues: CASRLTITSNEQFF. For the CDR3, the DNA is TGTGCCAGCAGACTGACTATTACGTCTAATGAGCAGTTCTTC.

Sample share makes this clonotype medium-sized. CDR3: CASSRTTGGIRGYTF. The CDR3 DNA follows: TGTGCCAGCAGTCGAACGACAGGAGGGATAAGGGGCTACACCTTC. The chain is built from TRBV6-2 or TRBV6-3 and TRBJ1-2; D is perhaps TRBD1 (6 bases). Trimming cost V 5 bases and J 8 bases, with 21 bases left between them. The CDR3 is 15 amino acids. CDR1 MNHEY and CDR2 SVGEGT come from the germline V gene.

Comment on this clonotype: One junction end disagrees with the germline gene, perhaps due to a read error. This chain joins TRBV11-2 and TRBJ2-1; D perhaps matches TRBD2 (6 bases). The germline V gene encodes CDR1 SGHAT and CDR2 FQNNGV. The CDR3 is 15 amino acids. The CDR3 region is CARSPYRGMSDEQFF. CDR3 bases: TGTGCCCGCAGCCCGTACCGGGGGATGAGTGATGAGCAGTTCTTC.

This clonotype occurred once. CDR3 in DNA: TGTGCCAGCAGTTACGACAGGAGGAATGATGCTTTCTTT. It is translated as CASSYDRRNDAFF. The J gene is TRBJ1-1, the V gene TRBV6-6; D might be TRBD1 (6 bases). CDR3 length equals 13 residues. V was cut by 2 bases and J by 11 bases, with 15 bases left in between. CDR1 and CDR2 from the germline V gene are MNHNY and SVGAGI (reference sequence).

The chain links TRBV23-1 to TRBJ2-7, with 8 bases identical to TRBD1. TRBV23-1 is an ORF for which the function is uncertain. With 6 bases clipped from V and 3 bases from J, the junction kept 4 bases outside the gene matches. CDR3 length equals 13 residues. This CDR3 reads CASRKGQGYEQYF. CDR3 sequence (DNA): TGCGCCAGCAGGAAAGGACAGGGCTACGAGCAGTACTTC.

Many counts were recorded for this clonotype. The rearrangement links TRBV13 to TRBJ1-3; the D is unclear. Trimming stripped 2 bases from V and 3 bases from J, with 14 bases between. This CDR3 spans 16 amino acids. Germline loops: CDR1 PRHDT, CDR2 FYEKMQ (reference sequence). DNA of the CDR3: TGTGCCAGCAGCTTATCGTCCGGGTTTATTGGAAACACCATATATTTT. This codes for CASSLSSGFIGNTIYF.

Only one count was recorded for this clonotype. The junction and the germline gene differ at one end; a read error may be behind it. V and J are TRBV11-2 and TRBJ2-1, with D possibly being TRBD1 (6 bases). Germline CDR1 and CDR2: SGHAT and FQNNGV. This CDR3 is built from 14 residues. The CDR3: CASSLGRGCSERLF. As DNA, the CDR3 is TGTGCCAGTAGCTTAGGCAGGGGTTGTAGTGAGCGGTTATTC.

V usage is TRBV18 and J usage is TRBJ2-1, with 9 nucleotides matching TRBD1. CDR3 length: 15 amino acids. Germline trimming cut 3 bases from V and 1 base from J; bases unmatched to any gene: 1. Germline lookup yields CDR1 KGHSH and CDR2 LQKENI. The CDR3 is CASSPGTGSYNEQFF. CDR3 coding DNA: TGTGCCAGCTCACCCGGGACAGGGTCCTACAATGAGCAGTTCTTC.

DNA for the CDR3: TGCGCCAGCAGCCAAGCGATCAATCAGCCCCAGCATTTT. It specifies CASSQAINQPQHF. V is TRBV4-1 and J is TRBJ1-5; D is unresolved. Trimming pared 1 base from V and 3 bases from J, leaving 4 bases between. The CDR3 is made up of 13 amino acids. Germline CDR1 and CDR2: MGHRA and YSYEKL.

V and J are TRBV6-6 and TRBJ1-1, with D unresolved. The ends were cut back, 9 bases at V and 0 bases at J, with 11 bases in the middle. The CDR3 runs 13 residues. CDR1 is MNHNY and CDR2 is SVGAGI in the germline V gene (reference sequence). The CDR3 bases are TGTGCCAGTATTATAGGAGTGAACACTGAAGCTTTCTTT. This gives the protein CASIIGVNTEAFF.

In the case of this clonotype: At one end the junction does not follow the germline gene, possibly because of a read error. The chain uses TRBV4-1 and TRBJ2-1; 9 bases fit TRBD1. CDR1 is MGHRA, CDR2 YSYEKL, per germline. The CDR3 has 14 amino acids. The CDR3 here is CAGSLPGQGNEQFF. CDR3 nucleotide sequence: TGTGCCGGCAGCCTGCCGGGACAGGGCAACGAGCAGTTCTTC.

This clonotype was seen only once. A junction end diverges from the germline sequence, so it may reflect a read error. CDR3 region: CASSQETGPYGYIF. The CDR3 DNA reads as TGCGCCAGCAGCCAGGAGACAGGGCCCTACGGTTACATCTTC. V is TRBV4-1 and J is TRBJ1-2; 7 positions agree with TRBD1. This CDR3 is 14 amino acids long. Germline V gives CDR1 MGHRA, CDR2 YSYEKL.

Details on this clonotype: The conserved final phenylalanine or tryptophan is absent from the CDR3, which likely points to a read error. The rearrangement links TRBV6-2 or TRBV6-3 to TRBJ2-7; 9 bases match TRBD2. Germline V gives CDR1 MNHEY, CDR2 SVGEGT. This CDR3 has 14 residues. Trimming at V came to 2 bases and at J to 6 bases, leaving 5 bases not matched to a gene. This chain's CDR3 is CASSYTVAGAEQYL. CDR3 nucleotide sequence: TGTGCCAGCAGTTACACCGTAGCGGGAGCCGAGCAGTACCTC.